Shown below are 23 T cell receptor beta chains from a single sample sequenced in a study of T cells expressing NK-cell markers. From its re-call of the 5' RACE reads, TCRdb lists each CDR3 protein once, without DNA. The sample data list a few hundred thousand distinct CDR3 sequences. The sample consisted of blood T cells: a sorted CD56 or NKG2C T cell subset, CD4+ or CD8+ T cells, or bulk PBMC T cells (not recorded which). The origin of the receptors is a man aged 18-69 years in good health.

V gene TRBV29-1 combines with J gene TRBJ2-7. The CDR3 totals 15 residues. The germline gives CDR1 SQVTM, CDR2 ANQGSEA. The CDR3 is CSVELGRGGYYEQYF.

V usage is TRBV18 and J usage is TRBJ2-1; TCRdb names TRBD2, which stays unverified in the absence of DNA. The CDR3 extends over 15 amino acids. Germline V gene data show CDR1 as KGHSH and CDR2 as LQKENI. This CDR3 is CASSPLASLYNEQFF.

CDR3 region: CASRKGNSYEQYF. The chain has TRBV27 and TRBJ2-7. This CDR3 is built from 13 residues. The V gene's germline CDR1 is MNHEY and CDR2 SMNVEV (reference sequence).

This clonotype counts as medium-sized by frequency. The chain recombines TRBV29-1 with TRBJ2-6. Per the germline V gene, CDR1 is SQVTM and CDR2 is ANQGSEA. This CDR3 has 13 amino acids. The CDR3 here is CSVEVSGANVLTF.

J is TRBJ1-1 and V is TRBV2. The CDR3 has 13 residues. Germline V gene lookup returns CDR1 SNHLY and CDR2 FYNNEI. CDR3 protein: CASILHLYTEAFF. Combining the CDR3 with reference TRBV2 and TRBJ1-1 gives the whole variable domain EPEVTQTPSHQVTQMGQEVILRCVPISNHLYFYWYRQILGQKVEFLVSFYNNEISEKSEIFDDQFSVERPDGSNFTLKIRSTKLEDSAMYFCASILHLYTEAFFGQGTRLTVV.

The chain is built from TRBV7-9 and TRBJ2-1; the TRBD1 assignment by TCRdb is unverifiable without DNA. Germline loops: CDR1 SEHNR, CDR2 FQNEAQ (reference sequence). The CDR3 contains 14 residues. The chain's CDR3 is CASSRTEMGDEQFF.

The V and J genes are TRBV20-1 and TRBJ2-4. The CDR3 runs to 13 residues. Germline V gene lookup returns CDR1 DFQATT and CDR2 SNEGSKA (reference sequence). CDR3 sequence reads: CSARSQSKNIQYF.

This chain connects TRBV12-3 or TRBV12-4 to TRBJ2-1; the D call from TCRdb, TRBD1, cannot be confirmed without DNA. This CDR3 region has 13 residues. The CDR3 here is CASSDRGRSEQFF.

This sequence joins TRBV4-2 and TRBJ2-6; the TCRdb D gene call, TRBD1, has no DNA to confirm it. Looked up from germline, CDR1 is LGHNA and CDR2 is YNFKEQ. This CDR3 has 18 amino acids. The CDR3: CASSQRTGSESGANVLTF.

The chain carries TRBV25-1 and TRBJ2-2. From germline, CDR1 is MGHDK and CDR2 SYGVNS. The CDR3 runs to 16 residues. The CDR3 here is CASSELFQGRSGELFF.

This chain joins TRBV9 and TRBJ1-4; lacking DNA, the TRBD1 call made by TCRdb goes unchecked. This CDR3 is 17 amino acids long. In germline, CDR1 is SGDLS, CDR2 YYNGEE. CDR3: CASSVGRYGGGDEKLFF.

V gene TRBV6-1 combines with J gene TRBJ1-5; lacking DNA, the TRBD1 call made by TCRdb goes unchecked. CDR1 and CDR2 (germline): MNHNS, SASEGT. CDR3 length equals 14 residues. The CDR3: CASSTQGSLGPQHF.

This sequence joins TRBV6-2 or TRBV6-3 and TRBJ1-5; the TRBD1 assignment by TCRdb is unverifiable without DNA. The V gene's germline CDR1 is MNHEY and CDR2 SVGEGT. This CDR3 region has 17 residues. The CDR3 loop is CASSYYWTGSFNQPQHF.

The chain couples TRBV6-2 or TRBV6-3 to TRBJ1-5; the TRBD1 assignment by TCRdb is unverifiable without DNA. The germline V gene encodes CDR1 MNHEY and CDR2 SVGEGT. This CDR3 comprises 14 residues. The CDR3 sequence is CASTLTGYNQPQHF.

The chain joins TRBV5-1 to TRBJ1-6; TCRdb selects TRBD1, and the lack of DNA leaves this call unchecked. This CDR3 is built from 15 residues. The germline CDR1 and CDR2 sequences are SGHRS and YFSETQ. The CDR3 region is CASSPTQGNNSPLHF.

V and J are TRBV6-1 and TRBJ1-3; TCRdb selects TRBD1, and the lack of DNA leaves this call unchecked. The V gene's germline CDR1 is MNHNS and CDR2 SASEGT. The CDR3 has 18 residues. CDR3: CASSTAGGGLSSGNTIYF.

The V and J genes are TRBV5-1 and TRBJ2-7; TCRdb selects TRBD2, and the lack of DNA leaves this call unchecked. From germline, CDR1 is SGHRS and CDR2 YFSETQ. The CDR3 totals 15 residues. CDR3 loop: CASSLSSSGGFEQYF.

This sequence joins TRBV13 and TRBJ2-7; TCRdb proposes TRBD2, but this gene call is untestable without DNA. Germline V gene data show CDR1 as PRHDT and CDR2 as FYEKMQ (reference sequence). This CDR3 spans 15 amino acids. This CDR3 reads CASLGRAGGFDEQYF.

The gene calls are TRBV7-2 and TRBJ1-2; as DNA is missing, the TRBD1 call by TCRdb cannot be tested. This CDR3 has 15 amino acids. Looked up from germline, CDR1 is SGHTA and CDR2 is FQGNSA. CDR3 sequence: CASSSSPGTGYGYTF. Using reference TRBV7-2 and TRBJ1-2 for the parts outside the CDR3, the full variable domain is GAGVSQSPSNKVTEKGKDVELRCDPISGHTALYWYRQSLGQGLEFLIYFQGNSAPDKSGLPSDRFSAERTGGSVSTLTIQRTQQEDSAVYLCASSSSPGTGYGYTFGSGTRLTVV.

The chain employs TRBV11-3 and TRBJ1-1; TCRdb's assignment of TRBD1 cannot be checked, as there is no DNA. The CDR3 covers 17 residues. The germline CDR1 and CDR2 sequences are SGHNT and YENEEA. The CDR3 is CASSSDRQSAMNTEAFF.

The genes are TRBV6-5 and TRBJ2-3; TCRdb selects TRBD2, and the lack of DNA leaves this call unchecked. CDR3 length: 17 residues. Germline V gene sequence: CDR1 MNHEY, CDR2 SVGAGI. The CDR3 protein is CASSSRLAGRNTDTQYF.

The chain employs TRBV15 and TRBJ2-3; absent DNA, TCRdb's TRBD2 call cannot be checked. Germline CDR1 and CDR2: LNHNV and YYDKDF (reference sequence). The CDR3 runs to 14 residues. CDR3: CATRKPRGSDTQYF.

This chain links TRBV9 with TRBJ2-7; no DNA is available, so the TRBD2 call from TCRdb remains unchecked. In germline, CDR1 is SGDLS, CDR2 YYNGEE. The CDR3 spans 15 residues. The CDR3 here is CASSVGLAGLREQYF.